This TCR beta chain was captured in a study of cytotoxic CD8 clonotypes in ibrutinib-treated CLL. At the level of the study: Response samples were obtained once patients had received a median around twelve months of treatment, range 6 to 36. Study-wide findings and caveats: In sustained-remission versus progressing patients, sampling times differed. Researchers report that baseline clonality outpaced age-matched healthy donors and tracked circulating CD8+ T-cell counts. Few clonotypes were public, and these shrank or held steady under treatment.

In regard to this clone: Its antigen is unknown.

This CDR3 has 16 amino acids. Germline lookup yields CDR1 MDHEN and CDR2 SYDVKM. Trimming removed 4 bases from V and 10 bases from J; junction bases left unmatched: 14. TCRdb's table, derived via immunoSEQ multiplex PCR, lists solely in-frame clones and lacks some. The sample contains 130,000 to 150,000 clones, around 93% of which appear only once. V and J are TRBV28 and TRBJ2-5; 11 bases line up with TRBD1. The sequence derives from a human donor with chronic lymphocytic leukemia. This specimen was PBMCs, taken after 12 months of ibrutinib treatment. The CDR3: CASSYPRGQGESVQYF. The CDR3 region has the DNA TGTGCCAGCAGTTATCCCAGGGGACAGGGGGAAAGTGTCCAGTACTTC.